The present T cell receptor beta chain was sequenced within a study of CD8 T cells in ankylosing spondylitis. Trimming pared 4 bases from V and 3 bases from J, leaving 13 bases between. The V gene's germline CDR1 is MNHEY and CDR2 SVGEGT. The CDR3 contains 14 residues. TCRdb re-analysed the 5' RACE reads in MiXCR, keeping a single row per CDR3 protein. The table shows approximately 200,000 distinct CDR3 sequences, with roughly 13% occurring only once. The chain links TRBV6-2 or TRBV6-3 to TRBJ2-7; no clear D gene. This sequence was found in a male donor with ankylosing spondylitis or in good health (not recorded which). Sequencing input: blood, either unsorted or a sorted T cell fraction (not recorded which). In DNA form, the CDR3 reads TGTGCCAGCAGTTTCAAAGGCAGTTACTACGAGCAGTACTTC. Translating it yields CASSFKGSYYEQYF.